These 26 T cell receptor beta chains were all obtained from the same sample, sequenced in a study of T-cell memory formation after mild COVID-19. TCRdb itself ran the 5' RACE reads through MiXCR, one entry per CDR3 protein. This sample has approximately 410,000 distinct CDR3 sequences; 20% to 25% occur once, and the top ten carry over 10%. Material for sequencing was PBMCs or a T cell subset sorted from them (not recorded which). The origin of the receptors is an adult woman who had mild COVID-19 (a few samples of this study predate the infection). Cell type and time point are not known.

This chain joins TRBV3-1 and TRBJ1-5; 8 positions match TRBD1. There are 15 residues in the CDR3. CDR1 is LGHDT and CDR2 is YNNKEL in the germline V gene (reference sequence). V lost 4 bases, J lost 5 bases, and 7 bases stayed unmatched. The CDR3 sequence: CASSRAGQGHQPQHF. CDR3 bases: TGTGCCAGCAGCCGGGCCGGACAGGGCCATCAGCCCCAGCATTTT.

The V gene is TRBV20-1, the J gene TRBJ2-1, with 7 bases lining up with TRBD2. Germline assignment: CDR1 DFQATT and CDR2 SNEGSKA (reference sequence). This CDR3 has 13 amino acids. Trimming removed 3 bases from V and 5 bases from J; junction bases left unmatched: 4. The CDR3 region is CSASGRSNNEQFF. CDR3 DNA sequence: TGCAGTGCTAGCGGGAGGAGTAACAATGAGCAGTTCTTC.

The chain is built from TRBV25-1 and TRBJ2-1, with TRBD2 matching 7 bases. The length of the CDR3 is 18 residues. The germline gives CDR1 MGHDK, CDR2 SYGVNS. Trimming removed 2 bases from V and 2 bases from J; junction bases left unmatched: 12. The CDR3 DNA reads as TGTGCCAGCAGTGAAATCGTAGCGGGCCAGGACACCTACAATGAGCAGTTCTTC. As protein: CASSEIVAGQDTYNEQFF.

In this sample, this clonotype turned up a few times. V usage is TRBV12-5 and J usage is TRBJ2-2; D not resolved. Germline CDR1 LGHNT, CDR2 FRNRAP. Trimming left V 3 bases short and J 2 bases short, with 7 bases between. This CDR3 comprises 14 residues. CDR3 coding DNA: TGTGCTAGTGGTTTTGGCACCAACACCGGGGAGCTGTTTTTT. Translating it yields CASGFGTNTGELFF.

The sample holds a few counts of this clonotype. V usage is TRBV2 and J usage is TRBJ1-5; D not certain. This CDR3 has 15 amino acids. Germline V gene lookup returns CDR1 SNHLY and CDR2 FYNNEI. The germline V and J ends were trimmed by 6 bases and 2 bases, with 14 bases remaining between them. CDR3 residues: CASRLAGGGNQPQHF. The CDR3 bases are TGTGCCAGCAGGTTAGCTGGTGGAGGCAATCAGCCCCAGCATTTT.

This clonotype was detected a few times. The chain joins TRBV7-2 to TRBJ1-2; no reliable D call. Looked up from germline, CDR1 is SGHTA and CDR2 is FQGNSA. CDR3 length equals 14 residues. V shed 6 bases and J shed 8 bases, with 19 bases lying between them. CDR3 protein: CASSLLPLLEGYTF. DNA of the CDR3: TGTGCCAGCAGTCTTCTCCCTCTCCTGGAGGGCTACACCTTC. The entire variable domain, with the rest obtained from reference TRBV7-2 and TRBJ1-2, is as follows: GAGVSQSPSNKVTEKGKDVELRCDPISGHTALYWYRQSLGQGLEFLIYFQGNSAPDKSGLPSDRFSAERTGGSVSTLTIQRTQQEDSAVYLCASSLLPLLEGYTFGSGTRLTVV.

The chain carries TRBV12-3 or TRBV12-4 and TRBJ2-5; D is ambiguous. The CDR3 length is 13 residues. V was pared by 2 bases and J by 4 bases, with 8 bases between. CDR3 bases: TGTGCCAGCAGTTTATCCCCCGGAGAGACCCAGTACTTC. Translation: CASSLSPGETQYF.

The table lists this clonotype with a few counts. This chain joins TRBV11-2 and TRBJ2-1, with D uncertain. Germline CDR1 reads SGHAT; CDR2 reads FQNNGV. The CDR3 contains 14 residues. The ends were cut back, 3 bases at V and 4 bases at J, with 10 bases in the middle. The CDR3 DNA is TGTGCCAGCAGCTTGAGGTGGGGATACAATGAGCAGTTCTTC. This sequence encodes CASSLRWGYNEQFF. Filled out from reference TRBV11-2 and TRBJ2-1, the complete variable domain reads EAGVAQSPRYKIIEKRQSVAFWCNPISGHATLYWYQQILGQGPKLLIQFQNNGVVDDSQLPKDRFSAERLKGVDSTLKIQPAKLEDSAVYLCASSLRWGYNEQFFGPGTRLTVL.

This clonotype showed up many times. The chain links TRBV19 to TRBJ2-5; D uncertain. Per the germline V gene, CDR1 is LNHDA and CDR2 is SQIVND (reference sequence). Trimming stripped 5 bases from V and 1 base from J, with 8 bases between. There are 13 residues in the CDR3. DNA for the CDR3: TGTGCCAGTAGTTTCCCCGGCCAAGAGACCCAGTACTTC. Amino acids: CASSFPGQETQYF.

This clonotype was seen once. CDR3 DNA: TGCGCCAGCAGCTTGAGTGATGGGAAACGCACAGATACGCAGTATTTT. This gives the protein CASSLSDGKRTDTQYF. This chain links TRBV5-1 with TRBJ2-3; D remains unclear. With 1 base removed from V and 1 base from J, the gap between germline ends came to 13 bases. CDR1 and CDR2 (germline): SGHRS, YFSETQ. The length of the CDR3 is 16 residues.

This clonotype occurred a few times. A read error may produce the germline difference seen at one junction end. CDR3 coding DNA: TGTGCTAGCAGCTTAGGGTCGGCAGGGCGGTGGGAGACCCAGTACTTC. It yields the protein CASSLGSAGRWETQYF. V is TRBV7-7 and J is TRBJ2-5, with D tentatively TRBD1 (5 bases). CDR1 is SSHAT, CDR2 FNYEAQ, per germline (reference sequence). This CDR3 is built from 16 residues.

This clonotype was found a few times. The CDR3 region has the DNA TGTGCCAGCAGCCCTCGACAGACACGGGGCTATGGCTACACCTTC. Translated, it gives CASSPRQTRGYGYTF. V gene TRBV5-6 combines with J gene TRBJ1-2; tentatively, D is TRBD1 (5 bases). Germline assignment: CDR1 SGHDT and CDR2 YYEEEE. The CDR3 totals 15 residues. Trimming removed 4 bases at V and 4 bases at J, with 17 bases between.

The chain links TRBV6-5 to TRBJ2-3; possibly TRBD1 or TRBD2 for D (5 bases each). The germline gives CDR1 MNHEY, CDR2 SVGAGI. The CDR3 has 15 amino acids. The germline V and J ends were trimmed by 5 bases and 3 bases, with 15 bases remaining between them. Written as DNA, the CDR3 is TGTGCCAGCAGTCCTCGGGGCGAATTAACAGATACGCAGTATTTT. This codes for CASSPRGELTDTQYF.

The CDR3: CASSLGAHSTGANVLTF. The CDR3, as DNA: TGTGCCAGCAGCTTAGGGGCCCATAGCACTGGGGCCAACGTCCTGACTTTC. The chain couples TRBV3-1 to TRBJ2-6, with a tentative D call TRBD1 (5 bases). Germline CDR1 LGHDT, CDR2 YNNKEL (reference sequence). The CDR3 totals 17 residues. V shed 5 bases and J shed 2 bases, with 16 bases lying between them. Full variable domain (outside the CDR3, taken from reference TRBV3-1 and TRBJ2-6): DTAVSQTPKYLVTQMGNDKSIKCEQNLGHDTMYWYKQDSKKFLKIMFSYNNKELIINETVPNRFSPKSPDKAHLNLHINSLELGDSAVYFCASSLGAHSTGANVLTFGAGSRLTVL.

This clonotype has a handful of counts. This sequence joins TRBV24-1 and TRBJ2-7; no firm D call. CDR1 KGHDR and CDR2 SFDVKD come from the germline V gene. The CDR3 loop spans 11 amino acids. V was shortened by 3 bases and J by 5 bases, with 4 bases between the two germline ends. CDR3 region: CATSDSHEQYF. CDR3 bases: TGTGCCACCAGTGATAGCCACGAGCAGTACTTC.

V and J are TRBV6-1 and TRBJ2-1; the D is unclear. Trimming left V 4 bases short and J 5 bases short, with 9 bases between. The CDR3 covers 13 residues. Germline V gene data show CDR1 as MNHNS and CDR2 as SASEGT. The CDR3 DNA reads TGTGCCAGCAGTGTATGGCGAAACAATGAGCAGTTCTTC. Amino acid sequence: CASSVWRNNEQFF.

The chain couples TRBV15 to TRBJ2-5, with 8 bases aligning to TRBD2. This CDR3 comprises 15 residues. The germline V gene encodes CDR1 LNHNV and CDR2 YYDKDF (reference sequence). Unmatched junction bases numbered 5, after V lost 0 bases and J lost 5 bases. The CDR3 region has the DNA TGTGCCACCAGCAGAGATCGGGGGGGCCGGGAGACCCAGTACTTC. It codes for CATSRDRGGRETQYF.

The gene calls are TRBV12-3 or TRBV12-4 and TRBJ2-3; D is uncertain. V shed 8 bases and J shed 1 base, with 7 bases lying between them. CDR3 length equals 12 residues. The DNA for the CDR3 is TGTGCCAGCTGTAAGGGCACAGATACGCAGTATTTT. It translates to CASCKGTDTQYF.

The CDR3 DNA follows: TGTGCCAGTCGACTAGCGGGATTTAGCACAGATACGCAGTATTTT. Its translation: CASRLAGFSTDTQYF. V is TRBV19 and J is TRBJ2-3; 11 bases match TRBD2. The CDR3 extends over 15 amino acids. Germline lookup yields CDR1 LNHDA and CDR2 SQIVND (reference sequence). Trimming at V came to 8 bases and at J to 0 bases, leaving 4 bases not matched to a gene.

This chain uses TRBV2 with TRBJ2-5, with 16 bases identical to TRBD2. The CDR3 sequence is 16 residues long. Germline values: CDR1 SNHLY, CDR2 FYNNEI. Trimming at V came to 6 bases and at J to 5 bases, leaving 6 bases not matched to a gene. Written as DNA, the CDR3 is TGTGCCAGCAGGAAGGGACTAGCGGGAGGGGGCGAGACCCAGTACTTC. Translation gives CASRKGLAGGGETQYF.

This sequence joins TRBV7-8 and TRBJ1-5; D remains ambiguous. V was pared by 1 base and J by 2 bases, with 12 bases between. Germline CDR1 SGHVS, CDR2 FQNEAQ. The CDR3 runs to 16 residues. The CDR3 reads CASSLGNLEGNQPQHF. The DNA of the CDR3 is TGTGCCAGCAGCTTAGGGAACCTGGAGGGCAATCAGCCCCAGCATTTT. The whole variable domain, remainder taken from reference TRBV7-8 and TRBJ1-5, is GAGVSQSPRYKVAKRGQDVALRCDPISGHVSLFWYQQALGQGPEFLTYFQNEAQLDKSGLPSDRFFAERPEGSVSTLKIQRTQQEDSAVYLCASSLGNLEGNQPQHFGDGTRLSIL.

The chain joins TRBV19 to TRBJ1-5; D perhaps matches TRBD1 (5 bases). The V gene lost 3 bases and the J gene lost 7 bases, with 10 bases spanning the gap. Looked up from germline, CDR1 is LNHDA and CDR2 is SQIVND (reference sequence). The CDR3 covers 13 residues. The CDR3 DNA reads as TGTGCCAGTAGTATCGGCAAGGGGCAGCCCCAGCATTTT. It encodes CASSIGKGQPQHF.

The gene calls are TRBV12-3 or TRBV12-4 and TRBJ2-1; D may be TRBD2 (7 bases). V was pared by 8 bases and J by 4 bases, with 18 bases between. The CDR3 is 15 amino acids. CDR3: CASGAGATSYNEQFF. CDR3 nucleotide sequence: TGTGCCAGCGGGGCGGGGGCGACCTCATACAATGAGCAGTTCTTC.

To note about this clonotype: One junction end disagrees with the germline gene, perhaps due to a read error. The chain uses TRBV6-5 and TRBJ1-5; D possibly corresponds to TRBD1 (5 bases). This CDR3 region has 15 residues. The germline V gene has CDR1 MNHEY and CDR2 SVGAGI. The DNA of the CDR3 is TGTGCCAGAAGTTACTCGTCCGGGGGACATCAGCCCCAGCATTTT. Translation gives CARSYSSGGHQPQHF.

Note on this clonotype: Mismatch with germline at one junction end may stem from a read error. This chain links TRBV12-3 or TRBV12-4 with TRBJ2-6; TRBD2 matches at 7 bases. The CDR3 extends over 15 amino acids. CDR3 DNA sequence: TGTGCCAGCAGCTCCCTGTTGGGAGGGGTCAACGTCCTGACTTTC. This sequence encodes CASSSLLGGVNVLTF.

The table lists this clonotype with a few counts. The chain uses TRBV24-1 and TRBJ2-1; 10 bases align to TRBD2. V shed 7 bases and J 8 bases; nucleotides not matched to a gene: 10. Germline V gives CDR1 KGHDR, CDR2 SFDVKD. The length of the CDR3 is 15 residues. The CDR3 region is CATSGASGSKYEQFF. The CDR3 nucleotides are TGTGCCACCAGCGGCGCTAGCGGGAGTAAGTATGAGCAGTTCTTC.